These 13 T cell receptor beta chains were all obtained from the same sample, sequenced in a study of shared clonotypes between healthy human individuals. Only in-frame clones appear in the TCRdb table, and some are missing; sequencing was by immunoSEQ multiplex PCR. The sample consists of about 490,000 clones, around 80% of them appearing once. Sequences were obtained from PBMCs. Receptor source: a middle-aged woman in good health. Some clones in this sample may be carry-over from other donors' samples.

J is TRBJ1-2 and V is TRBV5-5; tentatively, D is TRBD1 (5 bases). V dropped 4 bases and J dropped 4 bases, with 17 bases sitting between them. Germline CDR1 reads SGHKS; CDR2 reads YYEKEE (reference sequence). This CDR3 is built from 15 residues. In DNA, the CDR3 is TGTGCCAGCAGCCCGGGGGATGGAAACCGCTATGGCTACACCTTC. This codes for CASSPGDGNRYGYTF.

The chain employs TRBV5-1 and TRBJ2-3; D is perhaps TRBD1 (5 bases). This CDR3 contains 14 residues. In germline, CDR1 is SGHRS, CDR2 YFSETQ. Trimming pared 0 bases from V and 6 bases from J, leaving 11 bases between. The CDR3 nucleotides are TGCGCCAGCAGCTTGGAAGGGGCAGGGGATACGCAGTATTTT. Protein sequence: CASSLEGAGDTQYF.

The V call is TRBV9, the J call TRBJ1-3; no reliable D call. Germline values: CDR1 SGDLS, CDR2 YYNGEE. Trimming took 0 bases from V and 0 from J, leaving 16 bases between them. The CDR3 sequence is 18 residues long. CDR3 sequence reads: CASSVATSRTDSGNTIYF. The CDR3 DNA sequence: TGTGCCAGCAGCGTAGCTACGTCGAGGACGGACTCTGGAAACACCATATATTTT.

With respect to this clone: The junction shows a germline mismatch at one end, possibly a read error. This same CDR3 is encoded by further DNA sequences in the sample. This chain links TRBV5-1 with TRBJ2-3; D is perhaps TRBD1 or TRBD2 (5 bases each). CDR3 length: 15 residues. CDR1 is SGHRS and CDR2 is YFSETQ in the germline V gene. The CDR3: CASSLGPGSTDTQYF. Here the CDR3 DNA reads TGCGCCAGCAGTTTGGGACCGGGCTCCACAGATACGCAGTATTTT. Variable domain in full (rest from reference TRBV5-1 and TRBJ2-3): KAGVTQTPRYLIKTRGQQVTLSCSPISGHRSVSWYQQTPGQGLQFLFEYFSETQRNKGNFPGRFSGRQFSNSRSEMNVSTLELGDSALYLCASSLGPGSTDTQYFGPGTRLTVL.

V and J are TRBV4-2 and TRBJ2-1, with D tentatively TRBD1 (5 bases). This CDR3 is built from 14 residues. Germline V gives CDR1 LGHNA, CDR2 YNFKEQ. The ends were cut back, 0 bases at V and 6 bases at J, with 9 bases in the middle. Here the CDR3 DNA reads TGTGCCAGCAGCCAAGAGGGCAGGGTCAATGAGCAGTTCTTC. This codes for CASSQEGRVNEQFF.

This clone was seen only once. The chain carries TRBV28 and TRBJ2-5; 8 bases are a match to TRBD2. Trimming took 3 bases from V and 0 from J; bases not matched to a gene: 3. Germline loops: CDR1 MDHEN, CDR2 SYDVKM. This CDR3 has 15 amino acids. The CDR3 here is CASSFSAGDQETQYF. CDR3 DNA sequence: TGTGCCAGCAGTTTTTCAGCGGGAGACCAAGAGACCCAGTACTTC.

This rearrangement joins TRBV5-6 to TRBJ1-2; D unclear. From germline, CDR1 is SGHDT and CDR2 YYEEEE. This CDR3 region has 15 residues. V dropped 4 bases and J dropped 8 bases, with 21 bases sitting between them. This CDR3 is CASSDDQVSYSGYTF. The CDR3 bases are TGTGCCAGCAGCGATGACCAGGTATCCTATTCGGGCTACACCTTC.

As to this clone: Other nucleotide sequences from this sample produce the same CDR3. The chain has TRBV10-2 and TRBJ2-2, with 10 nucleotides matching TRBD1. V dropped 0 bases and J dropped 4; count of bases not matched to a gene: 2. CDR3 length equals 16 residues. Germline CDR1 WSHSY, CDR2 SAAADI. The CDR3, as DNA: TGCGCCAGCAGTGAGTCCCGGGACAGGGGCACCGGGGAGCTGTTTTTT. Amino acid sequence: CASSESRDRGTGELFF.

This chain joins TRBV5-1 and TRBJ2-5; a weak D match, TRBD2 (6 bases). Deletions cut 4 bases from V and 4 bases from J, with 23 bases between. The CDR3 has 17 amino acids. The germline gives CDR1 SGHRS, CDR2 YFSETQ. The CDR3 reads CASSPGVGAGGVETQYF. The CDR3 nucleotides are TGCGCCAGCAGCCCCGGAGTCGGAGCAGGCGGGGTAGAGACCCAGTACTTC.

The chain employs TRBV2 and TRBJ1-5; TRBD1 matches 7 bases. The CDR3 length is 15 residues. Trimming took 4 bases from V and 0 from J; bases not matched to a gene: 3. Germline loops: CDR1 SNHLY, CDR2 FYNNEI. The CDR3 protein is CASSGQGFSNQPQHF. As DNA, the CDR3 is TGTGCCAGCAGTGGACAGGGTTTTAGCAATCAGCCCCAGCATTTT.

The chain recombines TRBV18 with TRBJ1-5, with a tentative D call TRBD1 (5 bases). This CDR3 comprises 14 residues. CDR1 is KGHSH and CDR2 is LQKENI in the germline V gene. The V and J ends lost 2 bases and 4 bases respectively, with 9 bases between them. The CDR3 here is CASSPESGNQPQHF. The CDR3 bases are TGTGCCAGCTCACCAGAGTCAGGGAATCAGCCCCAGCATTTT. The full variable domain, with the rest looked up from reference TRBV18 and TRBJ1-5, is NAGVMQNPRHLVRRRGQEARLRCSPMKGHSHVYWYRQLPEEGLKFMVYLQKENIIDESGMPKERFSAEFPKEGPSILRIQQVVRGDSAAYFCASSPESGNQPQHFGDGTRLSIL.

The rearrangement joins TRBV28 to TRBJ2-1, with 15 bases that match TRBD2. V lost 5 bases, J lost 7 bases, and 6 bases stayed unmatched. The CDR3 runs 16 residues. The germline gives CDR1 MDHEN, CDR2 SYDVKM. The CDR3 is CASSPGTSGRRNEQFF. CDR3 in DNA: TGTGCCAGCAGTCCAGGGACTAGCGGGAGGAGGAATGAGCAGTTCTTC.

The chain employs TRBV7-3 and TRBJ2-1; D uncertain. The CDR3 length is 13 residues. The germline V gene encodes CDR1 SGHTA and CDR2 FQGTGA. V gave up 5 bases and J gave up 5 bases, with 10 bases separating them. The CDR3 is CASSPTGHNEQFF. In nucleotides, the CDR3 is TGTGCCAGCAGCCCGACTGGTCACAATGAGCAGTTCTTC.